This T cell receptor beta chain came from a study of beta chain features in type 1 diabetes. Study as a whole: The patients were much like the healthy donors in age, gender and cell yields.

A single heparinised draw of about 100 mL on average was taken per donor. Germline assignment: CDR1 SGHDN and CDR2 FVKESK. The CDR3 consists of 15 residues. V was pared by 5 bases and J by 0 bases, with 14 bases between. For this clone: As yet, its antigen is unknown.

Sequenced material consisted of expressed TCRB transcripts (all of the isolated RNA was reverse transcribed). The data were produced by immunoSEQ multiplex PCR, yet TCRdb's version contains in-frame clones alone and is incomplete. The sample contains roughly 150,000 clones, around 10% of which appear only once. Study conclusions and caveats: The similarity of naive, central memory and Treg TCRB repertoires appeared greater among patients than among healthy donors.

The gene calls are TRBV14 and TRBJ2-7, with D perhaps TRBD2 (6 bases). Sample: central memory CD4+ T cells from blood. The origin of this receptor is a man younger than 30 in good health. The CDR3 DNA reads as TGTGCCAGCAGCGCTAGGGACGGGGGCTCCTACGAGCAGTACTTC. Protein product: CASSARDGGSYEQYF.